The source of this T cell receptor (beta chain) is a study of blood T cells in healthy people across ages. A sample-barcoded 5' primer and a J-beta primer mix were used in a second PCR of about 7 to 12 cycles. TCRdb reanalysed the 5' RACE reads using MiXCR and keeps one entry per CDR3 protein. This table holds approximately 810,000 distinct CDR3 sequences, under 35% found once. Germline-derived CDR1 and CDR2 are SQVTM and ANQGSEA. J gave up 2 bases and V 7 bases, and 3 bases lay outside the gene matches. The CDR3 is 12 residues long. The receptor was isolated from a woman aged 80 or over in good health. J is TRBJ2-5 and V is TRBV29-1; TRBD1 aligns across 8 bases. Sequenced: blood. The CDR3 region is CSAWTGQETQYF. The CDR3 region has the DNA TGCAGCGCCTGGACAGGGCAAGAGACCCAGTACTTC.